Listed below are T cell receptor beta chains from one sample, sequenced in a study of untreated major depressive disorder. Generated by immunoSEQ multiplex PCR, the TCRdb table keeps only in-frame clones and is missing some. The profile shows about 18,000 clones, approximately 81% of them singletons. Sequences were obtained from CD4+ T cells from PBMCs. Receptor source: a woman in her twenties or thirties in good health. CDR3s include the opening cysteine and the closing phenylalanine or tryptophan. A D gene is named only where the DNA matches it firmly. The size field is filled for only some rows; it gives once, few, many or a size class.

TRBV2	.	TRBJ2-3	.	TGTGCCAGCAGCCTGATGGGCCCAGGGGGGGATACGCAGTATTTT	CASSLMGPGGDTQYF
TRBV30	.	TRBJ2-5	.	TGTGCCTGGAGTACTTGGGGGGAGACCCAGTACTTC	CAWSTWGETQYF
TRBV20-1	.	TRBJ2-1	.	TGCAGTGCTAGACGAGGAAATGAGCAGTTCTTC	CSARRGNEQFF
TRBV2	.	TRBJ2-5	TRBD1	TGTGCCAGCAGCCGGGGACAGGGACAAGAGACCCAGTACTTC	CASSRGQGQETQYF
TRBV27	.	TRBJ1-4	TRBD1	TGTGCCAGCAGTTTATCGATCGGTGCCGGGACAGGTTTTGGAGGGGAAAAACTGTTTTTT	CASSLSIGAGTGFGGEKLFF
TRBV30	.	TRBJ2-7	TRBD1	TGTGCCTGGGACCCCGGGACAGGAACCTACGAGCAGTACTTC	CAWDPGTGTYEQYF
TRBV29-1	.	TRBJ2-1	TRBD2	TGCAGCGCTGGGACTAGATCTAATGAGCAGTTCTTC	CSAGTRSNEQFF
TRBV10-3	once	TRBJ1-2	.	TGTGCCATTACCGGGACGGTCGACTATGGCTACACCTTC	CAITGTVDYGYTF
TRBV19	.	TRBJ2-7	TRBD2	TGTGCCAGCAATAGCGGGAGTAGGAACGAGCAGTACTTC	CASNSGSRNEQYF
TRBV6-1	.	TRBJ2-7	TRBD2	TGTGCCAGCGCCGCTAGCGGGAGCCCTGAGCAGTACTTC	CASAASGSPEQYF
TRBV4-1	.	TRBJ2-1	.	TGCGCCAGCAGCCAGAGGACAGTCTACAATGAGCAGTTCTTC	CASSQRTVYNEQFF
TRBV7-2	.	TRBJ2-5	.	TGTGCCAGCAGCTACGGTCTGGCCTCAAGAGAGACCCAGTACTTC	CASSYGLASRETQYF
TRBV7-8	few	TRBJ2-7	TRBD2	TGTGCCAGCAGCGTCGGGACTAGCGGGAAGGGGCAGCAGTACTTC	CASSVGTSGKGQQYF
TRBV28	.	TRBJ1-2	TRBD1	TGTGCCAGCAGACCCCCTCCGGGACAGGAGGTCTATGGCTACACCTTC	CASRPPPGQEVYGYTF
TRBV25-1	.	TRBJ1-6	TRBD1	TGTGCCAGCAGTGGGGACAGGGGTTCATCACTTCGGGATTCACCCCTCCACTTT	CASSGDRGSSLRDSPLHF
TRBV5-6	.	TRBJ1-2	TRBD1	TGTGCCAGCAGCTTGTTGGCAGGGGGCGCGGGGAACTATGGCTACACCTTC	CASSLLAGGAGNYGYTF
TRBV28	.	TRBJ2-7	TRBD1	TGTGCCAGCAGTTCTGGGGGACAGGGTACCCACGAGCAGTACTTC	CASSSGGQGTHEQYF
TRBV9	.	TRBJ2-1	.	TGTGCCAGCAGCGTGGGACTCGGTCATGAGCAGTTCTTC	CASSVGLGHEQFF
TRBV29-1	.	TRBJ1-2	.	TGCAGCGTTGAAGAGGACTCACCCGGGACCTACTATGGCTACACCTTC	CSVEEDSPGTYYGYTF
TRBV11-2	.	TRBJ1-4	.	TGTGCCAGCAGCTCAGGGTTTACTCCAGATAGTGAAAAACTGTTTTTT	CASSSGFTPDSEKLFF